Listed here are 14 T cell receptor beta chains from one sample, sequenced in a study of blood T cells in healthy people across ages (dated by TCRdb to the mid-2010s). Library construction relied on 5' RACE. Sequencer: Illumina HiSeq 2500. A second PCR of 7 to 11 cycles was performed with a sample-barcoded 5' primer and a J-beta primer mix. TCRdb ran its own pipeline on the public reads, namely fastp trimming at Q25 and MiXCR clone calling, and kept in-frame beta chains. Each entry merges the rows of one CDR3 protein and shows their most common DNA and genes. A total of about 1.4 million distinct CDR3 sequences appear in this sample, 55% to 75% of them only once. Under 8.5% of the sample goes to the ten largest clones. The specimen was blood. All receptors derive from a man between 18 and 35 years old in good health.

This chain connects TRBV29-1 to TRBJ2-3; no clear D. This CDR3 region has 15 residues. V was trimmed by 0 bases and J by 1 base, leaving 11 bases between them. Germline values: CDR1 SQVTM, CDR2 ANQGSEA. DNA for the CDR3: TGCAGCGTTGAAGAAGGAAGGGCGGGCACAGATACGCAGTATTTT. This sequence encodes CSVEEGRAGTDTQYF.

The rearrangement joins TRBV29-1 to TRBJ2-1; 7 nucleotides agree with TRBD2. V was pared by 6 bases and J by 3 bases, with 11 bases of the junction left unmatched. The CDR3 sequence is 15 residues long. Germline V CDR1 and CDR2: SQVTM, ANQGSEA. CDR3 region: CSVPPAGLGYNEQFF. The CDR3 region has the DNA TGCAGCGTCCCTCCAGCGGGGCTTGGCTACAATGAGCAGTTCTTC.

The chain joins TRBV6-2 or TRBV6-3 to TRBJ2-3; 7 bases match TRBD2. The length of the CDR3 is 14 residues. Trimming at V came to 6 bases and at J to 6 bases, leaving 9 bases not matched to a gene. Per the germline V gene, CDR1 is MNHEY and CDR2 is SVGEGT. CDR3 sequence: CASRGVGEGDTQYF. CDR3 in DNA: TGTGCCAGCAGGGGAGTAGGGGAGGGCGATACGCAGTATTTT.

This sequence joins TRBV4-1 and TRBJ2-7; 9 nucleotides match TRBD1. CDR1 is MGHRA, CDR2 YSYEKL, per germline. The CDR3 is 15 amino acids. V shed 1 base and J 4 bases; nucleotides not matched to a gene: 5. The CDR3: CASSQGTGVGYEQYF. The CDR3 DNA sequence: TGCGCCAGCAGCCAAGGGACAGGGGTTGGGTACGAGCAGTACTTC.

This clonotype was counted between two and nine times. The chain joins TRBV5-5 to TRBJ2-2; D is uncertain. V was pared by 1 base and J by 6 bases, with 13 bases between. CDR1 SGHKS and CDR2 YYEKEE come from the germline V gene (reference sequence). The CDR3 is made up of 15 amino acids. The CDR3 DNA sequence: TGTGCCAGCAGCTTGTGGAATAAGGGCTCCGGGGAGCTGTTTTTT. It is translated as CASSLWNKGSGELFF.

The chain is built from TRBV27 and TRBJ2-5; 10 bases are shared with TRBD2. Germline trimming cut 8 bases from V and 3 bases from J; bases unmatched to any gene: 9. This CDR3 is built from 15 residues. Germline V CDR1 and CDR2: MNHEY, SMNVEV (reference sequence). This CDR3 is CASRVLAGPEETQYF. DNA for the CDR3: TGTGCCAGCCGCGTACTAGCGGGGCCCGAAGAGACCCAGTACTTC.

This clonotype was picked up a small number of times. This rearrangement joins TRBV29-1 to TRBJ2-7, with a weak D call TRBD2 (6 bases). The CDR3 runs 11 residues. Trimming stripped 4 bases from V and 6 bases from J, with 10 bases between. The germline V gene has CDR1 SQVTM and CDR2 ANQGSEA. In nucleotides, the CDR3 is TGCAGCGTTGTGGGGGGAGGCGAGCAGTACTTC. Protein product: CSVVGGGEQYF.

The table lists this clonotype with a few counts. The V and J genes are TRBV12-3 or TRBV12-4 and TRBJ2-5; D unresolved. Trimming took 2 bases from V and 4 from J, leaving 5 bases between them. The CDR3 contains 12 residues. This chain's CDR3 is CASSLIIETQYF. As DNA, the CDR3 is TGTGCCAGCAGTTTAATTATAGAGACCCAGTACTTC.

This clonotype showed up just a few times. The rearrangement uses TRBV4-1 and TRBJ1-6; D is unclear. This CDR3 contains 15 residues. V was pared by 3 bases and J by 6 bases, with 12 bases between. Germline V gene data show CDR1 as MGHRA and CDR2 as YSYEKL. CDR3 sequence reads: CASSQRWTSNSPLHF. CDR3 sequence (DNA): TGCGCCAGCAGCCAGCGGTGGACCTCTAATTCACCCCTCCACTTT.

The chain recombines TRBV20-1 with TRBJ2-7; D is possibly TRBD1 (5 bases). Germline V gene sequence: CDR1 DFQATT, CDR2 SNEGSKA (reference sequence). The length of the CDR3 is 14 residues. The V and J ends lost 0 bases and 2 bases respectively, with 11 bases between them. The CDR3 DNA is TGCAGTGCTAGAGACAGGGAACCCCCCTACGAGCAGTACTTC. Its protein product is CSARDREPPYEQYF.

CDR3 sequence reads: CASSLDRGHNEQFF. The CDR3 region has the DNA TGTGCCAGCAGCCTTGACAGGGGCCACAATGAGCAGTTCTTC. The chain employs TRBV7-9 and TRBJ2-1; 8 bases are shared with TRBD1. J gave up 5 bases and V 5 bases, and 5 bases lay outside the gene matches. This CDR3 has 14 amino acids. Germline V gene lookup returns CDR1 SEHNR and CDR2 FQNEAQ (reference sequence).

The chain is built from TRBV4-3 and TRBJ2-7, with D tentatively TRBD1 (6 bases). V lost 0 bases to trimming and J lost 3 bases, with 12 bases between them. CDR1 and CDR2 from the germline V gene are LGHNA and YSLEER. The CDR3 has 15 amino acids. The CDR3 spells CASSQETGHLYEQYF. The CDR3 bases are TGCGCCAGCAGCCAAGAGACGGGACACCTCTACGAGCAGTACTTC.

This rearrangement joins TRBV12-3 or TRBV12-4 to TRBJ2-7; 8 nucleotides line up with TRBD2. The CDR3 covers 15 residues. V shed 1 base and J 7 bases; nucleotides not matched to a gene: 9. The CDR3 DNA follows: TGTGCCAGCAGTTTAGTTAGCGGGGATTACAATGAGCAGTACTTC. Residues: CASSLVSGDYNEQYF.

The chain uses TRBV12-3 or TRBV12-4 and TRBJ1-1; D call uncertain. The CDR3 loop spans 14 amino acids. V was trimmed by 4 bases and J by 6 bases, leaving 15 bases between them. CDR3 DNA sequence: TGTGCCAGCAGTTCAATACGTGGGTACCCTGAAGCTTTCTTT. Translation: CASSSIRGYPEAFF.